What follows describes a single T cell receptor (beta chain). No antigen is known for it. This record comes from a study of CD4 T cell repertoires in COVID-19. Profiled with immunoSEQ multiplex PCR; TCRdb holds only in-frame clones, not every one. The data contain tens of thousands of clones, around 87% of them seen just once; the ten biggest clones take up less than 0.75%. The V end lost 6 bases, the J end lost 3 bases, and 11 bases lay between the germline ends. There are 14 residues in the CDR3. Looked up from germline, CDR1 is MRHNA and CDR2 is SNTAGT. No culture step preceded sequencing of the ex vivo isolated memory T cells. Notes on the study in general: Some SARS-CoV-2 clonotypes, between roughly 7 and 27%, recurred in SARS-CoV and/or HKU1 cultures.

The TCR was taken from a human donor who had COVID-19. The chain recombines TRBV6-4 with TRBJ2-2, with D tentatively TRBD1 (5 bases). This sample comprised central memory CD4+ T cells from blood, obtained before the COVID-19 pandemic. CDR3 sequence reads: CASRRIRDTGELFF. Written as DNA, the CDR3 is TGTGCCAGCAGACGGATCAGGGACACCGGGGAGCTGTTTTTT.